The sequence of this T cell receptor (beta chain) was determined in a study of T cells in Graves' hyperthyroidism and ophthalmopathy. General study results and limits: Most thyroid-expanded clonotypes above 0.001 were also found in blood.

Germline lookup yields CDR1 SGHRS and CDR2 YFSETQ. The CDR3 is made up of 17 amino acids. V gave up 0 bases and J gave up 0 bases; unmatched junction bases: 8. About this clonotype: Antigen specificity is unknown.

RNA transcripts gave rise to amplified TCR beta CDR3 regions. First-round RT-PCR of the TCR CDR3 relied on the HTBI primer set. TCRdb reprocessed the multiplex PCR reads with MiXCR, giving one entry per CDR3 protein. This sample has 400,000 to 450,000 distinct CDR3 sequences; roughly 14% occur once, and the top ten carry about 12%. This clonotype was sampled from a man aged 18 to 30 with Graves' ophthalmopathy. The rearrangement links TRBV5-1 to TRBJ2-7; 8 bases map to TRBD2. The sequenced material came from blood. The CDR3 DNA is TGCGCCAGCAGCTTGGCCGTCTTGAGCGGGAGCTCCTACGAGCAGTACTTC. This gives the protein CASSLAVLSGSSYEQYF.